This T cell receptor (beta chain) stems from a study of blood T cell repertoires in COVID-19. On the study more broadly: Spain, Italy and the United States supplied samples that represented acute and convalescent COVID-19. From T cells, B-cell-depleted T cells, or PBMCs came the material, which was cDNA or gDNA.

Per the original data handling: Amplification with reference gene primers provided the estimates of nucleated cell counts. Data came from immunoSEQ multiplex PCR; TCRdb stores just in-frame clones and leaves some out. D and trimming come from the DNA, and the V and J calls and clone size come from that table. In the table there are more than 45,000 clones, about 85% of which are singletons. In germline, CDR1 is GTSNPN, CDR2 SVGIG (reference sequence). This CDR3 has 15 residues. Trimming removed 0 bases at V and 7 bases at J, with 18 bases between. The sequencing input was peripheral blood. This sequence joins TRBV30 and TRBJ2-5; a possible D gene is TRBD2 (6 bases). This clonotype was obtained from a woman between 65 and 79 years old with active COVID-19. The CDR3 DNA follows: TGTGCCTGGAGTGTAACGGGCGGGACCGGTCGGACCCAGTACTTC. Amino acids: CAWSVTGGTGRTQYF.